This TCR beta chain was obtained from a study of metastatic and nonmetastatic thyroid tumors. Study details: Across peripheral blood and tumor or nodule tissue samples taken from malignant and benign thyroid patients, the repertoires were compared with one another.

Trimming removed 0 bases at V and 3 bases at J, with 13 bases between. CDR1 and CDR2 (germline): SGDLS, YYNGEE. This CDR3 is built from 15 residues. No patient received treatment before thyroid surgery. TCRdb re-clonotyped the PCR reads via MiXCR. The data contain about 31,000 clones, 15% to 20% of them singletons. The sequenced material came from blood. This chain links TRBV9 with TRBJ2-7; a possible D gene is TRBD2 (5 bases). The sequence derives from a female donor with papillary thyroid cancer or a benign thyroid nodule (not recorded which). Some clones in this sample may be carry-over from other donors' samples. CDR3 sequence: CASSVALGPSYEQYF. As DNA, the CDR3 is TGTGCCAGCAGCGTAGCACTAGGGCCAAGCTACGAGCAGTACTTC.